This T cell receptor (beta chain) was retrieved from a study of T-cell reconstitution after alpha-beta-depleted transplantation in children (dated by TCRdb to the mid-2010s). In the study overall: Using TCR repertoire profiling, the study quantitatively followed how T-cell immune reconstitution unfolded in children after TCRalphabeta/CD19-depleted allogeneic hematopoietic cell transplantation.

In its sample, this clonotype was seen many times. Its cognate antigen has yet to be identified. Per-nucleotide qualities are absent, and no much larger clonotype sits a single base away. Library construction relied on PCR. Sequencing relied on an Illumina HiSeq 2500. To normalize quantification of the TCRbeta repertoire, the TCR libraries were built with molecular barcoding that relied on unique molecular identifiers. The raw public reads went through TCRdb reprocessing: fastp at Q25, MiXCR clone calling, in-frame beta chains kept. Under each unique CDR3 protein, matching rows form one entry showing the most common genes and DNA. The sample table lists 300,000 or so distinct CDR3 sequences, 9.9% of them with a count of one. Clones ranked in the top ten supply over 9.5% of the sample. The specimen comprised PBMCs from the stem cell graft donor, sampled from the stem cell graft. The TCR comes from a human donor who donated a stem cell graft to a child with SCID.

Read as DNA, the sequence is TGTGCCAGCAGCCCCGGACTAGCGGAAGAGACCCAGTACTTC. It codes for CASSPGLAEETQYF. The V gene is TRBV12-3 or TRBV12-4 and the J gene is TRBJ2-5; 10 junctional bases match TRBD2. Taken from cysteine to phenylalanine, the CDR3 has 14 residues. Only the CDR3 DNA stays, 42 bases, in frame from base 1. The germline V and J ends show losses of 6 bases and 3 bases respectively, and no gene match explains 4 bases of the junction.